This T cell receptor (beta chain) appears in the sequencing data of a study of regulatory T cells in long-lasting Graves disease. V was clipped by 5 bases and J by 11 bases, with 12 bases between them. The CDR3 length is 11 residues. Germline CDR1 MNHEY, CDR2 SVGEGT. Regarding this clonotype: What it binds is unknown.

Time point reported: newly diagnosed GD, antithyroid drugs for less than 3 months. Scientists built the TCR library using RNA that was extracted from PBMCs. Construction of the TCR beta libraries employed iRepertoire HTBI primers in conjunction with Arm-PCR of CDR3 regions. TCRdb passed the multiplex PCR reads through MiXCR, listing each CDR3 protein once. The sample yields about 430,000 distinct CDR3 sequences, around 16% seen once. General observations from the study: No thyroid tissue was studied; the work used peripheral blood only.

These records were also assigned to another study, of T cells in Graves' hyperthyroidism and ophthalmopathy.

V and J are TRBV6-2 or TRBV6-3 and TRBJ2-5, with D possibly being TRBD1 or TRBD2 (5 bases each). The receptor's source is a woman aged 40 to 49 with Graves disease. The sequenced sample was peripheral blood mononuclear cells (PBMCs), obtained at new diagnosis, from a patient treated with antithyroid drugs. Written as DNA, the CDR3 is TGTGCCAGCAGTCAGGGACGGCAGCAGTACTTC. Translation: CASSQGRQQYF.